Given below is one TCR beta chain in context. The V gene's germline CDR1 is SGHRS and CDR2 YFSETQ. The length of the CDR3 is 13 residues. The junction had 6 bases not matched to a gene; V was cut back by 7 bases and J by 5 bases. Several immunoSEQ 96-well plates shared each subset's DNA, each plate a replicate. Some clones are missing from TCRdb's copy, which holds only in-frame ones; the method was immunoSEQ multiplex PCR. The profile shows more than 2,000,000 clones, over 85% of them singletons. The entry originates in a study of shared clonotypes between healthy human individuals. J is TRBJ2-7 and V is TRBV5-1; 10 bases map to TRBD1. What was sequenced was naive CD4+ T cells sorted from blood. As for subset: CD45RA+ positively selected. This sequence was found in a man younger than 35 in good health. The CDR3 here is CASGGTGDNEQYF. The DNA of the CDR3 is TGCGCCAGCGGCGGGACAGGGGACAACGAGCAGTACTTC.